Listed below are T cell receptor beta chains from one sample, sequenced in a study of shared clonotypes between healthy human individuals. The table came from immunoSEQ multiplex PCR; TCRdb's copy has only in-frame clones and leaves some out. The sample lists 2 million to 3 million clones, more than 85% seen once, with 0.35% to 0.45% in the top ten. The sequencing input was naive CD4+ T cells from PBMCs. These receptors were obtained from a man between 18 and 29 years old in good health. Some clones in this sample may be carry-over from other donors' samples. The CDR3 runs from the conserved cysteine through the conserved F or W. Each record gives: CDR3 DNA, CDR3 protein, V gene, D gene, J gene. A D gene is named only where the DNA matches it firmly.

CDR3 DNA: TGTGCCTGGAGTGTAGAACCTACCGGGGAGCTGTTTTTT
CDR3 protein: CAWSVEPTGELFF
V gene: TRBV30
D gene: -
J gene: TRBJ2-2

CDR3 DNA: TGTGCCAGCAGCGTATTTTCTAGCGGGCAGAACACCGGGGAGCTGTTTTTT
CDR3 protein: CASSVFSSGQNTGELFF
V gene: TRBV9
D gene: TRBD2
J gene: TRBJ2-2

CDR3 DNA: TGTGCCTGGAGTACAGGGAAAGAGACCCAGTACTTC
CDR3 protein: CAWSTGKETQYF
V gene: TRBV30
D gene: -
J gene: TRBJ2-5

CDR3 DNA: TGTGCCAGCAGCTTAGCGCTCGCGTCGTCCAGGAGAAATACGCAGTATTTT
CDR3 protein: CASSLALASSRRNTQYF
V gene: TRBV7-6
D gene: -
J gene: TRBJ2-3

CDR3 DNA: TGTGCCAGCAGTCTAGCGGGAGCGGGGACCGGGGAGCTGTTTTTT
CDR3 protein: CASSLAGAGTGELFF
V gene: TRBV11-2
D gene: TRBD2
J gene: TRBJ2-2

CDR3 DNA: TGTGCCAGCAGCTTATTAGAGACTTCTAGCACAGATACGCAGTATTTT
CDR3 protein: CASSLLETSSTDTQYF
V gene: TRBV7-9
D gene: -
J gene: TRBJ2-3

CDR3 DNA: TGTGCCAGCAGCTCTCGACCGGATAGACAAGAGACCCAGTACTTC
CDR3 protein: CASSSRPDRQETQYF
V gene: TRBV11-2
D gene: -
J gene: TRBJ2-5

CDR3 DNA: TGTGCCAGCAGCTTAGGGCAGGGGGCCGGTACGCAGTATTTT
CDR3 protein: CASSLGQGAGTQYF
V gene: TRBV11-3
D gene: TRBD1
J gene: TRBJ2-3

CDR3 DNA: TGTGCCAGCAGCTTAGACGGGCAGGGCAATCAGCCCCAGCATTTT
CDR3 protein: CASSLDGQGNQPQHF
V gene: TRBV7-9
D gene: -
J gene: TRBJ1-5

CDR3 DNA: TGTGCCACTCTATCGGGCCAACTAGCGGGAGGCATGACTGGTAATGAGCAGTTCTTC
CDR3 protein: CATLSGQLAGGMTGNEQFF
V gene: TRBV19
D gene: TRBD2
J gene: TRBJ2-1